A selection of T cell receptor beta chains follows, all from one sample in a study of shared clonotypes between healthy human individuals. Libraries were prepared by immunoSEQ multiplex PCR; TCRdb keeps only in-frame clonotypes and omits some of them. The sample lists some 660,000 clones, 55% to 85% occurring once. Sequencing was performed on memory CD4+ T cells sorted from blood. These receptors originate from a woman under 40 in good health. CDR3s include the opening cysteine and the closing phenylalanine or tryptophan. Fields, in order: clone size, J gene, D gene, V gene, CDR3 protein. A D gene is named only where the DNA matches it firmly. Clone sizes are given selectively: once, few, many, or a class where the clone is expanded.

>few|TRBJ2-1|TRBD2|TRBV9
CASSALAGDSANEQFF
>.|TRBJ2-3|TRBD1|TRBV4-1
CASSQVDRDEGTQYF
>.|TRBJ2-7|.|TRBV5-5
CASSTTYEQYF
>few|TRBJ1-5|TRBD1|TRBV4-1
CASSQVLTGANQPQHF
>.|TRBJ2-3|.|TRBV7-6
CASSSLASHTTDTQYF
>.|TRBJ1-1|.|TRBV7-9
CASSLQGRDTEAFF
>.|TRBJ1-1|.|TRBV27
CASRPPTGKGGTEAFF
>few|TRBJ1-4|TRBD1|TRBV4-1
CASSQWDRGSANEKLFF
>.|TRBJ1-5|.|TRBV21-1
CASRHSGQGALGNQPQHF
>.|TRBJ1-5|.|TRBV15
CATSRKTPTGNQPQHF
>.|TRBJ2-2|TRBD1|TRBV6-4
CATLLDRQGAGTGELFF
>.|TRBJ2-3|.|TRBV27
CASSLKPSTDTQYF